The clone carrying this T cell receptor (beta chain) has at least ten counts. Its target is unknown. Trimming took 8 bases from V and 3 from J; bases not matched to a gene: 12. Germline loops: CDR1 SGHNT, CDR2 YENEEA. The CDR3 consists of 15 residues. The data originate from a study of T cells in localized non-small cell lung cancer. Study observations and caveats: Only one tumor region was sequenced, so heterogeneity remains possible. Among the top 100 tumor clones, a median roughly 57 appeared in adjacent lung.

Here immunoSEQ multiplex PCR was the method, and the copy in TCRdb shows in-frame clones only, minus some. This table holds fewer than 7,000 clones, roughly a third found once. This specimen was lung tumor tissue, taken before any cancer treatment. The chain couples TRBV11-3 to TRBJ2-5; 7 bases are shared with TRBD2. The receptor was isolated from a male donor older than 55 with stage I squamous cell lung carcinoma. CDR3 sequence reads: CASLPGGSGKETQYF. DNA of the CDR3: TGTGCCAGCCTCCCGGGGGGAAGCGGGAAAGAGACCCAGTACTTC.